The 12 T cell receptor beta chains reported below all come from one sample, sequenced in a study of beta chain features in type 1 diabetes. Every bit of the isolated RNA underwent reverse transcription, so sequencing read expressed TCRB transcripts. Only in-frame clones appear in the TCRdb table, and some are missing; sequencing was by immunoSEQ multiplex PCR. The sample shows tens of thousands of clones, roughly half of them seen only once. The specimen was Tregs from blood. The source is a woman between 18 and 30 years old in good health.

This clone was seen only a few times. This rearrangement joins TRBV6-6 to TRBJ1-6; 11 bases line up with TRBD1. The CDR3 totals 15 residues. V lost 4 bases to trimming and J lost 14 bases; unmatched junction nucleotides: 10. Germline V gene lookup returns CDR1 MNHNY and CDR2 SVGAGI (reference sequence). The CDR3 DNA reads TGTGCCAGCAGTTCCCGGACAGGGGGCGGTCTGGCCCTCCACTTT. Its protein is CASSSRTGGGLALHF.

The chain has TRBV4-1 and TRBJ1-1; TRBD1 matches at 11 bases. The CDR3 is 15 residues long. Germline lookup yields CDR1 MGHRA and CDR2 YSYEKL. V dropped 4 bases and J dropped 5; count of bases not matched to a gene: 6. The CDR3 spells CASSLRTGGNTEAFF. In DNA, the CDR3 is TGCGCCAGCAGCCTCCGGACAGGGGGCAATACTGAAGCTTTCTTT.

This clone showed up just a few times. The gene calls are TRBV5-1 and TRBJ2-1; 9 bases match TRBD2. The V and J ends lost 1 base and 8 bases, in that order; junction bases with no gene match: 7. Germline CDR1 SGHRS, CDR2 YFSETQ. The CDR3 loop spans 15 amino acids. The CDR3 sequence: CASSLLNSGRDEQFF. Written as DNA, the CDR3 is TGCGCCAGCAGCTTGCTTAATAGCGGGAGAGATGAGCAGTTCTTC.

This clone was seen more than once but under ten times. The rearrangement links TRBV27 to TRBJ2-3; D call uncertain. The CDR3 runs to 14 residues. CDR1 is MNHEY and CDR2 is SMNVEV in the germline V gene (reference sequence). V lost 0 bases, J lost 2 bases, and 6 bases lay in between. The CDR3 here is CASSLSLYTDTQYF. The CDR3 DNA reads as TGTGCCAGCAGTTTATCCCTCTACACAGATACGCAGTATTTT.

V usage is TRBV5-1 and J usage is TRBJ2-1; unclear D gene. Germline CDR1 and CDR2: SGHRS and YFSETQ. The CDR3 length is 15 residues. The V end lost 1 base, the J end lost 9 bases, and 17 bases lay between the germline ends. CDR3 residues: CASSLWSSQIGEQFF. DNA of the CDR3: TGCGCCAGCAGCTTGTGGTCTAGTCAGATAGGTGAGCAGTTCTTC.

The gene calls are TRBV7-2 and TRBJ2-3; tentative D call: TRBD2 (6 bases). Trimming shortened V by 4 bases and J by 5 bases, and 16 bases separated the two germline ends. In germline, CDR1 is SGHTA, CDR2 FQGNSA. The CDR3 contains 15 residues. CDR3 in amino acids: CASSSNSGLGDTQYF. The CDR3 DNA follows: TGTGCCAGCAGCTCCAATAGCGGTTTGGGAGATACGCAGTATTTT.

The chain has TRBV30 and TRBJ1-1, with 12 bases fitting TRBD1. V gave up 5 bases and J gave up 1 base; unmatched junction bases: 14. CDR1 GTSNPN and CDR2 SVGIG come from the germline V gene (reference sequence). CDR3 length equals 18 residues. CDR3 DNA sequence: TGTGCCTGGTCCGGGACAGGGGGCCGGCGCGGTAGGAACACTGAAGCTTTCTTT. The encoded protein is CAWSGTGGRRGRNTEAFF.

This clone occurred a few times. V and J are TRBV27 and TRBJ2-7, with D possibly being TRBD2 (6 bases). The CDR3 spans 13 residues. Germline values: CDR1 MNHEY, CDR2 SMNVEV (reference sequence). V dropped 1 base and J dropped 4 bases, with 8 bases sitting between them. The CDR3 here is CASSLYGRYEQYF. CDR3 sequence (DNA): TGTGCCAGCAGTTTATATGGGAGGTACGAGCAGTACTTC.

This clone was counted between two and nine times. V is TRBV7-2 and J is TRBJ1-1; D possibly corresponds to TRBD1 (6 bases). The CDR3 covers 16 residues. The V end lost 4 bases, the J end lost 1 base, and 16 bases lay between the germline ends. The germline V gene has CDR1 SGHTA and CDR2 FQGNSA. CDR3 sequence reads: CASSWSSGQRNTEAFF. The CDR3 bases are TGTGCCAGCAGCTGGTCTTCGGGACAAAGGAACACTGAAGCTTTCTTT.

This clone was detected a few times. The chain couples TRBV6-1 to TRBJ2-7; 9 nucleotides match TRBD1. CDR3 length equals 14 residues. Germline values: CDR1 MNHNS, CDR2 SASEGT. J gave up 5 bases and V 5 bases, and 7 bases lay outside the gene matches. DNA of the CDR3: TGTGCCAGCAGTCGACGGGACAGGGTCCACGAGCAGTACTTC. Residues: CASSRRDRVHEQYF.

V gene TRBV11-2 combines with J gene TRBJ2-1; tentatively, D is TRBD2 (6 bases). CDR3 size: 14 residues. Trimming stripped 8 bases from V and 0 bases from J, with 11 bases between. Germline CDR1 reads SGHAT; CDR2 reads FQNNGV. The CDR3 loop reads CASGGRSSYNEQFF. Written as DNA, the CDR3 is TGTGCCAGCGGAGGGCGGTCCTCCTACAATGAGCAGTTCTTC.

CDR3 DNA: TGTGCCTGGAGTGTAAGGACAGGGAGGAGAGTTAGCACTGAAGCTTTCTTT. Residues: CAWSVRTGRRVSTEAFF. This chain connects TRBV30 to TRBJ1-1; 8 bases align to TRBD1. The CDR3 extends over 17 amino acids. Germline lookup yields CDR1 GTSNPN and CDR2 SVGIG (reference sequence). The junction had 13 bases not matched to a gene; V was cut back by 0 bases and J by 4 bases.